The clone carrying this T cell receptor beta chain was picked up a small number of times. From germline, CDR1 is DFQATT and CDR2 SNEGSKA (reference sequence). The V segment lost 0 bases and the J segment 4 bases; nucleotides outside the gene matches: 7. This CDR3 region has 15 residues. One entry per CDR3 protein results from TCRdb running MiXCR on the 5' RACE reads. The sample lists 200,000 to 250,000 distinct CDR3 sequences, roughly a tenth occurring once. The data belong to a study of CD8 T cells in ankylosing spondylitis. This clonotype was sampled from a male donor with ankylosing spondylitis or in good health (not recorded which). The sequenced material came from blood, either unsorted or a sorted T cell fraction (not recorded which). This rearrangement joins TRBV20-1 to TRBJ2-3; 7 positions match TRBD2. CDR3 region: CSAREGGGGSDTQYF. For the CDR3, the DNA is TGCAGTGCTAGAGAAGGCGGGGGTGGCTCAGATACGCAGTATTTT.